Listed below are T cell receptor beta chains from one sample, sequenced in a study of beta chain features in type 1 diabetes. Only in-frame clones appear in the TCRdb table, and some are missing; sequencing was by immunoSEQ multiplex PCR. The table lists some 640,000 clones, more than 13% of them singletons. Input material: naive CD4+ T cells from blood. Receptors originate from a man in his late teens or twenties with type 1 diabetes. Each CDR3 is given with its conserved first and last residue. D genes are given only for firm matches. Clone sizes are given selectively: once, few, many, or a class where the clone is expanded.

>TRBV28|few|TRBJ2-3|.|13
TGTGCCAGCAGTTCCGGGATCACAGATACGCAGTATTTT
CASSSGITDTQYF
>TRBV6-5|few|TRBJ1-1|.|12
TGTGCCAGCCCCGTGTGGTGTACTGAAGCTTTCTTT
CASPVWCTEAFF
>TRBV13|.|TRBJ1-6|.|12
TGTGCCAGCAGCTTATTCGATTCACCCCTCCACTTT
CASSLFDSPLHF
>TRBV30|.|TRBJ1-1|.|14
TGTGCCTGGAGTGTATGGAGGAAGGGAACTGAAGCTTTCTTT
CAWSVWRKGTEAFF
>TRBV2|few|TRBJ2-7|.|13
TGTGCCAGCAGTGGCCTGGTAAGGAACGAGCAGTACTTC
CASSGLVRNEQYF
>TRBV5-4|few|TRBJ2-4|.|15
TGTGCCAGCAGCCCACAGGGGGGGCTCAAAAACATTCAGTACTTC
CASSPQGGLKNIQYF
>TRBV11-2|.|TRBJ1-2|TRBD1|14
TGTGCCAGCAGCCTAGGGGGACAGGGGGATGGCTACACCTTC
CASSLGGQGDGYTF
>TRBV7-3|once|TRBJ1-6|.|13
TGTGCCAGCAGCTGGCGCGAAAATTCACCCCTCCACTTT
CASSWRENSPLHF
>TRBV7-9|few|TRBJ2-7|.|14
TGTGCCAGCAGCTCGTTAACAGGGTCTTGGGAGCAGTACTTC
CASSSLTGSWEQYF
>TRBV7-9|.|TRBJ2-7|.|14
TGTGCCAGCGGGTACGGCGATAGTATCTACGAGCAGTACTTC
CASGYGDSIYEQYF
>TRBV30|.|TRBJ1-5|.|13
TGTGCCTGGAGTATAAGGGATAATCAGCCCCAGCATTTT
CAWSIRDNQPQHF
>TRBV4-2|few|TRBJ2-5|TRBD2|18
TGTGCCAGCAGCCAAGAGGTAGCGGGGGGGCATTTGGTCGAGACCCAGTACTTC
CASSQEVAGGHLVETQYF
>TRBV9|.|TRBJ1-4|TRBD1|15
TGTGCCAGCAGCGTCCAGGACAGGGTAAATGGAAAACTGTTTTTT
CASSVQDRVNGKLFF
>TRBV18|few|TRBJ2-7|.|15
TGTGCCAGTTGTCTGGTGGCGGGACAGTCCTACGAGCAGTACTTC
CASCLVAGQSYEQYF
>TRBV4-3|.|TRBJ1-2|.|11
TGCGCCAGCAGCCGCGACGATGGCTACACCTTC
CASSRDDGYTF
>TRBV29-1|few|TRBJ1-1|.|13
TGCACCGGGACTGCAACGCTGGGCACTGAAGCTTTCTTT
CTGTATLGTEAFF
>TRBV7-7|few|TRBJ2-1|.|14
TGTGCTAGCAGCTTAGGACAGAGTAACAATGAGCAGTTCTTC
CASSLGQSNNEQFF
>TRBV4-2|.|TRBJ2-3|.|13
TGTGCCAGCAGCCCGAGGGGGGGAGATACGCAGTATTTT
CASSPRGGDTQYF
>TRBV25-1|.|TRBJ2-1|.|15
TGTGCCAGCAGTGGGGGACTTGGGGGCTTCAATGAGCAGTTCTTC
CASSGGLGGFNEQFF
>TRBV7-2|.|TRBJ2-2|TRBD2|15
TGTGCCAGCAGCCACGGGACTAGTTACACCGGGGAGCTGTTTTTT
CASSHGTSYTGELFF
>TRBV7-8|.|TRBJ1-5|.|14
TGTGCCAGCAGCTTTGGCAGTTCCAATCAGCCCCAGCATTTT
CASSFGSSNQPQHF
>TRBV9|few|TRBJ1-6|TRBD1|16
TGTGCCAGCAGCGACAGGGGCCGGCCGGAGAATTCACCCCTCCACTTT
CASSDRGRPENSPLHF
>TRBV2|few|TRBJ2-5|.|12
TGTGCCAGCAGGGAGGGGAAAGAGACCCAGTACTTC
CASREGKETQYF
>TRBV28|few|TRBJ1-1|TRBD1|14
TGTGCCAGCAGTTCGACAGGGTTGAACACTGAAGCTTTCTTT
CASSSTGLNTEAFF
>TRBV2|.|TRBJ2-7|.|14
TGTGCCAGCAAATCGGGGACATCCTCCTACGAGCAGTACTTC
CASKSGTSSYEQYF
>TRBV29-1|.|TRBJ2-2|.|12
TGCAGCGTCCTTCGGGGCGCCGGGGAGCTGTTTTTT
CSVLRGAGELFF
>TRBV7-2|few|TRBJ2-7|.|13
TGTGCCAGCAGCTTATTCGGTTCCTACGAGCAGTACTTC
CASSLFGSYEQYF
>TRBV11-3|.|TRBJ2-2|TRBD2|15
TGTGCCAGCAGCCCGGGGACTAGCGGCACCGGGGAGCTGTTTTTT
CASSPGTSGTGELFF
>TRBV29-1|.|TRBJ1-3|.|12
TGCAGCGTCGCCCGGGGCTCGGACACCATATATTTT
CSVARGSDTIYF
>TRBV15|.|TRBJ1-5|.|15
TGTGCCACCAGCGGCGGGACACCAGAAGGGCAGCCCCAGCATTTT
CATSGGTPEGQPQHF
>TRBV2|.|TRBJ2-1|.|13
TGTGCCAGCACCACGGGGCTATACAATGAGCAGTTCTTC
CASTTGLYNEQFF
>TRBV7-7|.|TRBJ2-3|.|13
TGTGCTAGCAGCTTCCCAGGCACAGATACGCAGTATTTT
CASSFPGTDTQYF
>TRBV5-1|few|TRBJ2-1|TRBD2|14
TGCGCCAGCAGAGGTAGCGGGAGGTACAATGAGCAGTTCTTC
CASRGSGRYNEQFF
>TRBV4-3|.|TRBJ1-5|TRBD1|14
TGCGCCAGCAGCCAAGATCAGGGGGACCAGCCCCAGCATTTT
CASSQDQGDQPQHF
>TRBV25-1|.|TRBJ1-1|.|11
TGTGCCAGCAGTGAACTGACTGAAGCTTTCTTT
CASSELTEAFF
>TRBV7-7|.|TRBJ2-1|TRBD2|18
TGTGCTAGCAGCCCACCGGCCCCTCCGGGACTAGCGATCAATGAGCAGTTCTTC
CASSPPAPPGLAINEQFF
>TRBV5-6|.|TRBJ1-1|.|14
TGTGCCAGCAGCTTAGCCTCAAGGGGCACTGAAGCTTTCTTT
CASSLASRGTEAFF
>TRBV14|.|TRBJ2-3|TRBD2|16
TGTGCCAGCAGCCCATTAGCGGGAGGGAGAACAGATACGCAGTATTTT
CASSPLAGGRTDTQYF
>TRBV30|.|TRBJ2-7|TRBD1|13
TGTGCCTGGAGTCGACAGGGGGTGGGAGAGCAGTACTTC
CAWSRQGVGEQYF
>TRBV30|.|TRBJ1-2|.|14
TGTGCCTGGAGTAGCCTGTTCGGCCAGAATGGCTACACCTTC
CAWSSLFGQNGYTF
>TRBV7-2|few|TRBJ2-5|.|13
TGTGCCAGCAGCTTCCGGAGGGGGGAGACCCAGTACTTC
CASSFRRGETQYF
>TRBV6-5|few|TRBJ2-3|.|14
TGTGCCAGCAGTTACTCGTTTGGTCCAGATACGCAGTATTTT
CASSYSFGPDTQYF
>TRBV7-9|few|TRBJ1-4|TRBD1|12
TGTGCCAGCAGCTTATTAGATGGGACAGGGGCTTTT
CASSLLDGTGAF
>TRBV5-4|.|TRBJ1-2|.|15
TGTGCCAGCAGCCCGAGCGGACAGTTTCTCTATGGCTACACCTTC
CASSPSGQFLYGYTF
>TRBV6-5|.|TRBJ1-5|.|13
TGTGCCAGCAGTTTGTGGGTTAATCAGCCCCAGCATTTT
CASSLWVNQPQHF
>TRBV30|few|TRBJ1-1|TRBD1|14
TGTGCCTGGAATACTGGACAGGGGCCCACTGAAGCTTTCTTT
CAWNTGQGPTEAFF
>TRBV5-1|.|TRBJ2-3|.|16
TGCGCCAGCAGCTTGAACAGAGCTTCTAGCACAGATACGCAGTATTTT
CASSLNRASSTDTQYF
>TRBV5-1|.|TRBJ2-7|TRBD1|14
TGCGCCAGCAGCTCCGGGACAGGGACGTACGAGCAGTACTTC
CASSSGTGTYEQYF
>TRBV7-2|.|TRBJ1-1|TRBD1|14
TGTGCCAGCAGCTTCCGGGACAGGGTCGCTGAAGCTTTCTTT
CASSFRDRVAEAFF
>TRBV15|few|TRBJ2-3|.|17
TGTGCCACCAGCAAGATCAGAAGAGGGTTAAGCACAGATACGCAGTATTTT
CATSKIRRGLSTDTQYF
>TRBV7-9|.|TRBJ2-3|.|18
TGTGCCAGCAGCCCACAGAGGGAAACTTCCTCTAGCACAGATACGCAGTATTTT
CASSPQRETSSSTDTQYF
>TRBV7-9|few|TRBJ2-1|TRBD2|16
TGTGCCAGCAGCTTAGGGGCGGGACTAGCGGGCAATGAGCAGTTCTTC
CASSLGAGLAGNEQFF
>TRBV7-7|.|TRBJ2-2|TRBD1|16
TGTGCTAGCAGCTTAACCTACAGGGGTAACACCGGGGAGCTGTTTTTT
CASSLTYRGNTGELFF
>TRBV6-6|few|TRBJ1-1|.|13
TGTGCCAGCAGTACTAATGTAGTCACTGAAGCTTTCTTT
CASSTNVVTEAFF
>TRBV25-1|once|TRBJ2-5|TRBD2|14
TGTGCCAGCAGTGAATGGGGGGGAATGGAGACCCAGTACTTC
CASSEWGGMETQYF
>TRBV7-2|.|TRBJ1-1|.|14
TGTGCCAGCAGCCCGGACCGACGGGGGACTGAAGCTTTCTTT
CASSPDRRGTEAFF